The text below deals with one TCR beta chain. What it binds is not known. These data belong to a study of T cell responses to AZD1222 COVID-19 vaccine. Libraries were prepared by immunoSEQ multiplex PCR; TCRdb keeps only in-frame clonotypes and omits some of them. The table lists 240,000 or so clones, 90% to 95% of them singletons. Overall study results and limits: Baseline seropositives among AZD1222 recipients totaled only 6 or 7.

Germline CDR1 MDHEN, CDR2 SYDVKM. This CDR3 is built from 15 residues. With V trimmed by 4 bases and J by 2 bases, 6 bases remained unmatched. This TCR came from an adult in good health. The specimen comprised peripheral blood, sampled on day 0 of AZD1222 vaccination. This sequence joins TRBV28 and TRBJ2-3, with TRBD2 matching over 7 bases. CDR3 loop: CASSSRGGYTDTQYF. The CDR3 DNA is TGTGCCAGCAGTTCGAGGGGAGGGTACACAGATACGCAGTATTTT.